This T cell receptor (beta chain) was captured by sequencing in a study of blood T cell repertoires in COVID-19. Study-wide background: The origin of the acute and convalescent COVID-19 samples was the United States, Italy and Spain. In each case, the material was cDNA or gDNA derived from T cells, B-cell-depleted T cells, or PBMCs.

Original processing notes: Reference gene primer amplification yielded estimated nucleated cell counts. TCRdb's copy holds only in-frame clones and misses some; the assay was immunoSEQ multiplex PCR. D and trimming come from the DNA, and the V and J calls and clone size come from that table. The profile shows 100,000 to 130,000 clones, 70% to 90% of them singletons. The CDR3 runs 15 residues. Germline trimming cut 7 bases from V and 7 bases from J; bases unmatched to any gene: 6. Per the germline V gene, CDR1 is WNHNN and CDR2 is SYGVQD (reference sequence). The chain employs TRBV10-1 and TRBJ2-1; 14 nucleotides align to TRBD2. This sequence was found in a man in his fifties with active or convalescent COVID-19. Sequences were obtained from peripheral blood. The CDR3 bases are TGCGCCAGCACTACGGGACTAGCGGGGGATAATGAGCAGTTCTTC. Amino acid sequence: CASTTGLAGDNEQFF.